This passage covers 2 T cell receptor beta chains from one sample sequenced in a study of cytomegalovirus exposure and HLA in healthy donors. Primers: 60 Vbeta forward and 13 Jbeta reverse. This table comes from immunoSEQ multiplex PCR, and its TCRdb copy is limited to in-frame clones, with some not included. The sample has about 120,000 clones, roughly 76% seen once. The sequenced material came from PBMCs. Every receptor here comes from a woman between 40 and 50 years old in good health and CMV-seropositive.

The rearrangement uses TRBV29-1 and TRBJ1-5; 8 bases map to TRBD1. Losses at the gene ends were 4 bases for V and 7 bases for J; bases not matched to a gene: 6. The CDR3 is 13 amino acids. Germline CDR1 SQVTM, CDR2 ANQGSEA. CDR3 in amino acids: CSVGQGKEQPQHF. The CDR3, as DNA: TGCAGCGTTGGACAGGGGAAGGAACAGCCCCAGCATTTT.

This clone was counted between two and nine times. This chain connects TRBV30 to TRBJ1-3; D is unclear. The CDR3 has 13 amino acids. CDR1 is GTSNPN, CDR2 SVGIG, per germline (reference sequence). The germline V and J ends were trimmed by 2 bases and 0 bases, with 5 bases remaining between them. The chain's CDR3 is CAWSMSSGNTIYF. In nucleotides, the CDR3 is TGTGCCTGGAGTATGAGCTCTGGAAACACCATATATTTT.